The sequence of this T cell receptor beta chain was determined in a study of cytomegalovirus exposure and HLA in healthy donors. Whole-study results and caveats: TCR beta sequences reportedly predicted most subjects' HLA-A and HLA-B alleles accurately. Some segments of the V type, notably TRBV6-2 and TRBV6-3, were excluded as indistinguishable. In an earlier analysis, in around 590 donors, most V segments appeared productive either ~90% or ~30% of the time.

About this clone itself: Its antigen is unknown.

Germline V lookup: CDR1 KGHSH, CDR2 LQKENI. The CDR3 totals 15 residues. V dropped 0 bases and J dropped 1 base, with 9 bases sitting between them. It was with 60 Vbeta and 13 Jbeta primers that the PCR ran. Assay: immunoSEQ multiplex PCR; the TCRdb copy retains only in-frame clones and omits some. The data show under 150,000 clones, with around three quarters seen just once and roughly 6.2% held by the top ten. The sequence derives from a woman aged 35 to 49 in good health and CMV-seropositive. The chain employs TRBV18 and TRBJ1-1; the D gene is possibly TRBD1 (5 bases). The specimen sequenced was PBMCs. The DNA of the CDR3 is TGTGCCAGCTCACCACCGACAGCTACGAACACTGAAGCTTTCTTT. Amino acids: CASSPPTATNTEAFF.